This T cell receptor beta chain comes out of a study of shared clonotypes between healthy human individuals. Selected positively for CCR7 and CD45RO-negative, naive CD8 cells excluded terminally differentiated effector memory CD45RA+ cells. V was trimmed by 6 bases and J by 3 bases, leaving 15 bases between them. Germline assignment: CDR1 LNHDA and CDR2 SQIVND (reference sequence). This CDR3 is 14 amino acids long. TCRdb's copy holds only in-frame clones and misses some; the assay was immunoSEQ multiplex PCR. The repertoire holds hundreds of thousands of clones, approximately 96% seen once, with 0.11% in the top ten.

The clonotype originates from a woman aged 25 to 39 in good health. Sequenced input: naive CD8+ T cells sorted from blood. This chain links TRBV19 with TRBJ2-7; D is perhaps TRBD2 (7 bases). The CDR3 DNA reads TGTGCCAGTAGCGCGGGGAGGGGGTTCTACGAGCAGTACTTC. It translates to CASSAGRGFYEQYF.